A selection of T cell receptor beta chains follows, all from one sample in a study of blood T cell repertoires in COVID-19. The repertoire was sequenced with immunoSEQ multiplex PCR; TCRdb's copy has only in-frame clones and lacks some. The sample shows roughly 400,000 clones, 88% of them seen only once. Sequencing used PBMCs or T cells enriched from blood (not recorded which). These receptors were taken from a woman between 40 and 50 years old with acute COVID-19. Both conserved end residues are part of each CDR3. Fields, in order: D gene, V gene, clone size, J gene, CDR3 protein, CDR3 DNA. A D gene is named only where the DNA matches it firmly. Clone sizes are given selectively: once, few, many, or a class where the clone is expanded.

.	TRBV11-2	.	TRBJ1-5	CASSDGTQGNQPQHF	TGTGCCAGCAGCGACGGGACACAGGGAAATCAGCCCCAGCATTTT
.	TRBV9	.	TRBJ1-3	CASSRASGNTIYF	TGTGCCAGCAGCAGAGCCTCTGGAAACACCATATATTTT
.	TRBV28	.	TRBJ2-7	CASSLPLRDTLRYEQYF	TGTGCCAGCAGTTTACCCCTCCGGGACACACTCCGCTACGAGCAGTACTTC
.	TRBV19	.	TRBJ2-3	CASSMQRFTDTQYF	TGTGCCAGTAGTATGCAGCGCTTCACAGATACGCAGTATTTT
TRBD1	TRBV29-1	.	TRBJ1-4	CSARRDRGGSEKLFF	TGCAGCGCACGCCGCGACAGGGGAGGTAGTGAAAAACTGTTTTTT
TRBD1	TRBV18	.	TRBJ1-3	CASSPPTGASGNTIYF	TGTGCCAGCTCACCACCTACAGGGGCCTCTGGAAACACCATATATTTT
.	TRBV27	.	TRBJ2-3	CASSQSTDTQYF	TGTGCCAGCAGTCAAAGCACAGATACGCAGTATTTT
.	TRBV9	.	TRBJ2-1	CASSPLDRSHEQFF	TGTGCCAGCAGCCCCCTAGACAGGAGCCATGAGCAGTTCTTC
.	TRBV25-1	.	TRBJ2-4	CASSEGTLLAKNIQYF	TGTGCCAGCAGTGAAGGGACACTACTAGCCAAAAACATTCAGTACTTC
.	TRBV5-1	once	TRBJ2-2	CASSLAGTANTGELFF	TGCGCCAGCAGCTTGGCCGGCACAGCGAACACCGGGGAGCTGTTTTTT
.	TRBV23-1	.	TRBJ1-5	CASSPLRLGGWDSNQPQHF	TGCGCCAGCAGTCCCTTAAGGTTGGGCGGGTGGGATAGCAATCAGCCCCAGCATTTT
.	TRBV19	.	TRBJ1-2	CASSTYVGAYGYTF	TGTGCCAGTAGTACCTATGTGGGGGCCTATGGCTACACCTTC
TRBD1	TRBV2	once	TRBJ2-3	CASSRSLRGQTDTQYF	TGTGCCAGCAGCCGATCCCTCAGGGGGCAAACAGATACGCAGTATTTT
.	TRBV4-1	.	TRBJ1-3	CAGSQGLGSGNTIYF	TGCGCCGGCAGCCAAGGACTGGGCTCTGGAAACACCATATATTTT
TRBD2	TRBV6-5	.	TRBJ2-1	CASSSPSGGLMNEQFF	TGTGCCAGCAGTTCCCCTAGCGGGGGCCTGATGAATGAGCAGTTCTTC
.	TRBV4-1	once	TRBJ1-4	CASSHRASTNEKLFF	TGCGCCAGCAGCCACCGAGCCTCAACTAATGAAAAACTGTTTTTT
TRBD1	TRBV7-8	.	TRBJ2-7	CASSFTGTGGREQYF	TGTGCCAGCAGCTTTACCGGGACAGGGGGTCGAGAGCAGTACTTC
.	TRBV30	.	TRBJ2-5	CAWRNDAGRKTQYF	TGTGCCTGGAGGAACGATGCGGGGAGGAAGACCCAGTACTTC
TRBD1	TRBV4-2	.	TRBJ1-2	CASSQDRGDGYTF	TGTGCCAGCAGCCAAGACAGGGGGGATGGCTACACCTTC
.	TRBV6-5	.	TRBJ2-7	CASSYSDRTTYEQYF	TGTGCCAGCAGTTACTCAGACAGGACGACCTACGAGCAGTACTTC
.	TRBV7-6	.	TRBJ1-4	CASSVQDLGGKLFF	TGTGCCAGCAGCGTACAGGACCTAGGCGGAAAACTGTTTTTT
.	TRBV29-1	.	TRBJ2-5	CSVEGKRQNQETQYF	TGCAGCGTTGAGGGAAAACGACAGAACCAAGAGACCCAGTACTTC
TRBD1	TRBV5-1	.	TRBJ1-2	CASSLGLRGQGHGYTF	TGCGCCAGCAGCTTGGGGCTCCGCGGACAGGGTCATGGCTACACCTTC
TRBD1	TRBV6-1	.	TRBJ1-6	CASSEFSGTGPPLHF	TGTGCCAGCAGTGAATTCTCCGGGACAGGGCCACCCCTCCACTTT
.	TRBV29-1	.	TRBJ2-5	CSVERTVKETQYF	TGCAGCGTTGAAAGAACTGTTAAAGAGACCCAGTACTTC
.	TRBV9	.	TRBJ1-4	CASSVGGVATNEKLFF	TGTGCCAGCAGCGTAGGAGGTGTTGCAACTAATGAAAAACTGTTTTTT
TRBD1	TRBV27	.	TRBJ1-6	CASTIRGYNSPLHF	TGTGCCAGCACAATCAGGGGGTACAATTCACCCCTCCACTTT
.	TRBV6-5	.	TRBJ2-5	CASSRGRGGETQYF	TGTGCCAGCTCCCGAGGGAGGGGGGGGGAGACCCAGTACTTC
TRBD1	TRBV18	once	TRBJ1-1	CASSLGQGRNTEAFF	TGTGCCAGCTCACTCGGACAGGGGAGGAACACTGAAGCTTTCTTT
.	TRBV2	.	TRBJ1-3	CASSEAPGVGNTIYF	TGTGCCAGCAGTGAAGCCCCAGGGGTCGGAAACACCATATATTTT
.	TRBV10-3	.	TRBJ2-1	CAISEGGSYNEQFF	TGTGCCATCAGTGAAGGCGGCAGCTACAATGAGCAGTTCTTC
.	TRBV25-1	few	TRBJ1-6	CASSGGQYGSSYNSPLHF	TGTGCCAGCAGTGGAGGACAGTATGGAAGCTCCTATAATTCACCCCTCCACTTT
TRBD1	TRBV2	.	TRBJ1-5	CASSERTGGRPQHF	TGTGCCAGCAGTGAACGGACAGGGGGGCGGCCCCAGCATTTT
TRBD1	TRBV18	.	TRBJ1-4	CASSPPGQGRVEKLFF	TGTGCCAGCTCACCCCCGGGACAGGGAAGAGTCGAAAAACTGTTTTTT
.	TRBV4-1	.	TRBJ1-1	CASSQTDFNTEAFF	TGCGCCAGCAGCCAGACAGACTTTAACACTGAAGCTTTCTTT
.	TRBV5-4	.	TRBJ2-5	CASSLVANQETQYF	TGTGCCAGCAGCTTGGTCGCTAACCAAGAGACCCAGTACTTC
.	TRBV5-4	few	TRBJ2-5	CASSLAMGGLRETQYF	TGTGCCAGCAGCTTGGCGATGGGGGGGCTGCGTGAGACCCAGTACTTC
.	TRBV5-1	few	TRBJ2-2	CASSAVTGELFF	TGCGCCAGCAGTGCAGTCACCGGGGAGCTGTTTTTT
.	TRBV5-1	few	TRBJ1-5	CASSLAGDQPQHF	TGCGCCAGCAGCTTGGCAGGGGATCAGCCCCAGCATTTT
TRBD2	TRBV5-4	.	TRBJ2-5	CASSLGGLAQETQYF	TGTGCCAGCAGCTTGGGTGGACTAGCCCAAGAGACCCAGTACTTC
TRBD1	TRBV15	.	TRBJ2-3	CATSAQQGIDTQYF	TGTGCCACCAGCGCTCAACAGGGGATAGATACGCAGTATTTT
.	TRBV5-4	once	TRBJ1-4	CASSPMGRAGEKLFF	TGTGCCAGCAGCCCAATGGGGAGGGCGGGTGAAAAACTGTTTTTT
.	TRBV19	.	TRBJ2-1	CASSITGMNEQFF	TGTGCCAGTAGTATAACAGGGATGAATGAGCAGTTCTTC
.	TRBV19	once	TRBJ2-1	CASSIGQTEQFF	TGTGCCAGTAGTATAGGACAGACTGAGCAGTTCTTC
.	TRBV24-1	.	TRBJ2-2	CATSDNTGSVTGELFF	TGTGCCACCAGTGATAATACAGGGAGCGTCACCGGGGAGCTGTTTTTT
.	TRBV4-2	.	TRBJ1-6	CASSQDRGGGQGLNSPLHF	TGTGCCAGCAGCCAAGATCGCGGGGGGGGTCAGGGACTGAATTCACCCCTCCACTTT
TRBD1	TRBV6-5	.	TRBJ1-6	CASSYDGTGYNSPLHF	TGTGCCAGCAGTTACGATGGGACAGGGTATAATTCACCCCTCCACTTT
TRBD1	TRBV2	.	TRBJ2-6	CASRGQGLSGANVLTF	TGTGCCAGCAGAGGACAGGGTTTATCTGGGGCCAACGTCCTGACTTTC
.	TRBV2	.	TRBJ1-1	CASSEMGSQNTEAFF	TGTGCCAGCAGTGAGATGGGGAGTCAGAACACTGAAGCTTTCTTT
TRBD1	TRBV4-2	few	TRBJ1-4	CASSQDPPGQGRREKLFF	TGTGCCAGCAGCCAAGATCCACCGGGACAGGGTAGACGGGAAAAACTGTTTTTT
.	TRBV18	few	TRBJ2-7	CASSEQDPPEQYF	TGTGCCAGCTCAGAACAGGACCCTCCCGAGCAGTACTTC
.	TRBV29-1	.	TRBJ2-3	CSVGQGRGDTQYF	TGCAGCGTTGGACAGGGGAGGGGTGATACGCAGTATTTT
.	TRBV12-3/TRBV12-4	.	TRBJ1-1	CASSLGGGAFF	TGTGCCAGCAGTTTAGGGGGGGGAGCTTTCTTT
.	TRBV30	.	TRBJ1-6	CAWSRDYNSPLHF	TGTGCCTGGAGCCGGGATTATAATTCACCCCTCCACTTT
.	TRBV15	.	TRBJ2-7	CATSGRDVFEQYF	TGTGCCACCAGCGGCAGGGATGTGTTCGAGCAGTACTTC
.	TRBV20-1	once	TRBJ1-2	CSARFPGGYTF	TGCAGTGCTAGATTCCCCGGTGGCTACACCTTC
.	TRBV15	.	TRBJ1-1	CATSRDRAGLGTEAFF	TGTGCCACCAGCAGAGATCGTGCAGGGTTAGGCACTGAAGCTTTCTTT
TRBD2	TRBV5-1	.	TRBJ2-1	CASSLGERGGHNNEQFF	TGCGCCAGCAGCTTGGGAGAGCGGGGGGGCCACAACAATGAGCAGTTCTTC
TRBD2	TRBV7-6	.	TRBJ2-3	CASSLVRGESTDTQYF	TGTGCCAGCAGCTTAGTCCGGGGGGAAAGCACAGATACGCAGTATTTT
.	TRBV5-6	once	TRBJ2-5	CASSLRSSGYQETQYF	TGTGCCAGCAGCTTAAGATCGAGCGGGTACCAAGAGACCCAGTACTTC